This T cell receptor beta chain comes out of a study of tumour-infiltrating T cells in Burkitt lymphoma. On the study more broadly: Patients covered every epidemiological subtype of Burkitt lymphoma. Repertoire clonality predicted overall and progression-free survival.

This clone has a handful of counts. Its antigen remains unidentified. TCRdb keeps only in-frame clones here, not all; method: immunoSEQ multiplex PCR. Among more than 45,000 clones, about a third were seen once, and the ten largest hold over 2.5%. CDR3 size: 14 residues. The V end was cut by 1 base, the J end by 4 bases, with 10 bases between. Germline V CDR1 and CDR2: LGHNA, YNFKEQ. Findings and limits, study-wide: Several public clonotypes were shared across many Burkitt lymphoma patients.

The chain has TRBV4-2 and TRBJ2-5; D is undetermined. Material for sequencing was tumor tissue. The TCR sequence derives from a human donor with Burkitt lymphoma. CDR3 DNA: TGTGCCAGCAGCCAAGCCAGAACCCCAGAGACCCAGTACTTC. Translating gives CASSQARTPETQYF.